This entry is about one TCR beta chain. Its antigen is not known. CDR1 and CDR2 (germline): SGHAT, FQNNGV. This CDR3 comprises 13 residues. Trimming removed 7 bases at V and 3 bases at J, with 11 bases between. The sample is drawn from a study of OX40 agonist ivuxolimab in advanced cancers. Study-wide background: The diagnoses of dose-escalation patients were hepatocellular carcinoma, melanoma, renal cell or head and neck cancer.

TCRdb keeps only in-frame clones here, not all; method: immunoSEQ multiplex PCR. The sample records tens of thousands of clones, about nine tenths being singletons. The cohort excluded patients with autoimmune disease history or systemic immunosuppression. Study-wide findings and caveats: Normalized T-cell clonal expansion was also low in some nonresponders. Clonal expansion from baseline to week 6 occurred in both CD4+ and CD8+ T cells.

The source material was CD4+ or CD8+ T cells sorted from blood, sampled in a trial of the OX40 agonist ivuxolimab. V is TRBV11-2 and J is TRBJ2-3; tentatively, D is TRBD2 (6 bases). The receptor comes from an adult with an advanced solid tumor such as melanoma, head and neck, liver or kidney cancer. The CDR3 region has the DNA TGTGCCAGCACCCGGGGGTGGACAGATACGCAGTATTTT. Protein: CASTRGWTDTQYF.